This T cell receptor (beta chain) was observed in a study of cytomegalovirus exposure and HLA in healthy donors. The PCR made use of 60 Vbeta and 13 Jbeta primers. In the study's own analysis: Unique TCR beta chains totaled about 73 million in a later count, with approximately 11 million of them shared. The table came from immunoSEQ multiplex PCR; TCRdb's copy has only in-frame clones and leaves some out. That table gives V, J and clone size, and the DNA gave D and trimming. The repertoire consists of 150,000 to 200,000 clones, with around 79% occurring once and the leading ten covering 3.5% to 5%. Findings and limits, study-wide: The authors later linked a missense DCLRE1C variant to TCR beta V- and J-gene trimming. As a later analysis revealed, the rate of TCR association differed by HLA locus, with DRB1 most and HLA-C fewest.

Note on this clone: The antigen is undetermined.

Sequenced sample: PBMCs. The clonotype was recovered from a woman aged 25 to 39 in good health and CMV-seropositive.

The CDR3 DNA is TGTGCCAGCAGTGAAGCGCGAATGTATAATTCACCCCTCCACTTT. Translating gives CASSEARMYNSPLHF. The chain joins TRBV6-1 to TRBJ1-6; D not certain. The germline CDR1 and CDR2 sequences are MNHNS and SASEGT. The CDR3 length is 15 residues. The V and J ends lost 0 bases and 4 bases respectively, with 7 bases between them.